Below, 5 T cell receptor beta chains from the same sample are listed, as sequenced in a study of early T cells in non-severe SARS-CoV-2 infection. TCRdb ran MiXCR on the 5' RACE reads and lists one entry per CDR3 protein. In the table there are 69,000 or so distinct CDR3 sequences, 8.5% to 10% of which are singletons. The material sequenced was whole blood. These receptor sequences come from an adult who was a healthcare worker with PCR-confirmed SARS-CoV-2 infection or an uninfected control (not recorded which).

The chain combines TRBV10-1 with TRBJ2-7, with 10 bases aligning to TRBD2. J lost 2 bases, V lost 2 bases, and 9 bases had no gene match. This CDR3 has 17 amino acids. Looked up from germline, CDR1 is WNHNN and CDR2 is SYGVQD (reference sequence). In DNA form, the CDR3 reads TGCGCCAGCAGTGAGGGGGTAGCGGGAGGCCTACCCTACGAGCAGTACTTC. Residues: CASSEGVAGGLPYEQYF.

This clonotype was detected ten times or more. The chain is built from TRBV10-3 and TRBJ2-1; 10 bases are shared with TRBD2. The CDR3 length is 17 residues. After removal of 0 bases from V and 0 bases from J, the junction contained 2 bases not matched to a gene. Per the germline V gene, CDR1 is ENHRY and CDR2 is SYGVKD. CDR3 amino acids: CAISESASGSSYNEQFF. The DNA for the CDR3 is TGTGCCATCAGTGAGTCGGCTAGCGGGAGCTCCTACAATGAGCAGTTCTTC.

There are many counts of this clonotype. CDR3 nucleotides: TGTGCCAGCAGTGCCAAACTAAGGGGGCTCGAAGAGACCCAGTACTTC. This translates into CASSAKLRGLEETQYF. The J gene is TRBJ2-5, the V gene TRBV27; 7 bases are shared with TRBD1. Looked up from germline, CDR1 is MNHEY and CDR2 is SMNVEV (reference sequence). The V segment lost 5 bases and the J segment 3 bases; nucleotides outside the gene matches: 12. There are 16 residues in the CDR3.

In this sample, this clonotype turned up a few times. This chain connects TRBV20-1 to TRBJ2-7, with 9 bases identical to TRBD1. This CDR3 is 13 amino acids long. Germline V lookup: CDR1 DFQATT, CDR2 SNEGSKA (reference sequence). The J segment lost 3 bases and the V segment lost 5 bases, leaving 5 bases of the junction unmatched. CDR3 region: CSAYRDRDYEQYF. DNA for the CDR3: TGCAGTGCTTACCGGGACAGGGACTACGAGCAGTACTTC.

The rearrangement links TRBV30 to TRBJ2-7; D gene unclear. The CDR3 covers 12 residues. The germline CDR1 and CDR2 sequences are GTSNPN and SVGIG (reference sequence). Trimming cost V 2 bases and J 6 bases, with 11 bases left between them. This CDR3 is CAWSPASPEQYF. The CDR3 nucleotides read TGTGCCTGGAGTCCTGCCTCCCCCGAGCAGTACTTC.